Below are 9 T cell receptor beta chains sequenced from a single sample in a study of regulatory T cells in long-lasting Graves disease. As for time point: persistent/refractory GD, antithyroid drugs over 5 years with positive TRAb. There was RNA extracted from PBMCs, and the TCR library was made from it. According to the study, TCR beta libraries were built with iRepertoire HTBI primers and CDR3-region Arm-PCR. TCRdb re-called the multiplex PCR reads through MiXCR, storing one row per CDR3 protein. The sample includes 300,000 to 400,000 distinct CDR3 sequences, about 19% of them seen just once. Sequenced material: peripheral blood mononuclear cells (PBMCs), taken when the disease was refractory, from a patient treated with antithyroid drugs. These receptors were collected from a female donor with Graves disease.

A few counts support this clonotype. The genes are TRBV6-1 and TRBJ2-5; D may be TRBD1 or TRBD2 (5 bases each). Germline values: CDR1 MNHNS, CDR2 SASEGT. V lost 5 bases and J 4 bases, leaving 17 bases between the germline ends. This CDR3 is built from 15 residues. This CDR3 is CASSYARRAGETQYF. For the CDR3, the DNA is TGTGCCAGCAGTTACGCTCGCAGGGCGGGAGAGACCCAGTACTTC.

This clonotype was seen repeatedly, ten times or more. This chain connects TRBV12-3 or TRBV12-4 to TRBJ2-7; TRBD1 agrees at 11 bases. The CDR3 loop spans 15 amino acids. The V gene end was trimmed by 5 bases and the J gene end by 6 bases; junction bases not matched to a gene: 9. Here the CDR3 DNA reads TGTGCCAGCAGTCCCGGACAGGGGGCTATGTCCGAGCAGTACTTC. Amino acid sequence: CASSPGQGAMSEQYF.

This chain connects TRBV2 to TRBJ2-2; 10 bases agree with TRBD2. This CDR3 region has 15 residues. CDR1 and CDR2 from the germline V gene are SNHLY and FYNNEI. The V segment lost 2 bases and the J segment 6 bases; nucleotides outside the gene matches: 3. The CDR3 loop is CASSERLAGAGELFF. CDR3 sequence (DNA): TGTGCCAGCAGTGAACGGCTAGCGGGAGCCGGGGAGCTGTTTTTT. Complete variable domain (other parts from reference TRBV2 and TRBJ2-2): EPEVTQTPSHQVTQMGQEVILRCVPISNHLYFYWYRQILGQKVEFLVSFYNNEISEKSEIFDDQFSVERPDGSNFTLKIRSTKLEDSAMYFCASSERLAGAGELFFGEGSRLTVL.

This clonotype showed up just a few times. The CDR3 DNA is TGTGCCAGCAGCCAACGACAGGGGGCAAATGAAAAACTGTTTTTT. The encoded protein is CASSQRQGANEKLFF. The chain combines TRBV14 with TRBJ1-4; TRBD1 agrees at 10 bases. The germline CDR1 and CDR2 sequences are SGHDN and FVKESK. CDR3 length: 15 residues. V was clipped by 2 bases and J by 5 bases; unmatched bases: 2.

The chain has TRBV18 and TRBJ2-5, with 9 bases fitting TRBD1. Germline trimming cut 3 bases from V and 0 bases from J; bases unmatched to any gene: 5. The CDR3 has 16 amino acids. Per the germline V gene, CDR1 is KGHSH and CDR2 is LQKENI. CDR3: CASSPWTGEYQETQYF. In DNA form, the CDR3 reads TGTGCCAGCTCACCGTGGACAGGGGAGTACCAAGAGACCCAGTACTTC.

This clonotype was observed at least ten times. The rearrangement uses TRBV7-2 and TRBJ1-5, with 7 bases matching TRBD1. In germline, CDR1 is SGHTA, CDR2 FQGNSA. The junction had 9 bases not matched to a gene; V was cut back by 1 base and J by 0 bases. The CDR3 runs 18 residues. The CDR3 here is CASSLVPSGGYSNQPQHF. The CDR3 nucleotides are TGTGCCAGCAGCTTAGTTCCCTCAGGGGGTTATAGCAATCAGCCCCAGCATTTT.

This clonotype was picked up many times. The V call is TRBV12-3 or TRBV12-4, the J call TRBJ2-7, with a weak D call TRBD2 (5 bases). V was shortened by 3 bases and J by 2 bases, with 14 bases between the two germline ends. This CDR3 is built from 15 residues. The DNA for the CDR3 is TGTGCCAGCAGTTTTGCCTTGGACTTCCCCTACGAGCAGTACTTC. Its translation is CASSFALDFPYEQYF.

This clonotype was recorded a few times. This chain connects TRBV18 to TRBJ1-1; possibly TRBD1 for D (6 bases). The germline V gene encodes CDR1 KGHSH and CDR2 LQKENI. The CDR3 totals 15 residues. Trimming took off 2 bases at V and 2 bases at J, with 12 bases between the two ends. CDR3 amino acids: CASSPRNRVNTEAFF. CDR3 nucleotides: TGTGCCAGCTCACCAAGAAACAGGGTTAACACTGAAGCTTTCTTT. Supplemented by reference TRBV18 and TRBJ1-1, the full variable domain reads NAGVMQNPRHLVRRRGQEARLRCSPMKGHSHVYWYRQLPEEGLKFMVYLQKENIIDESGMPKERFSAEFPKEGPSILRIQQVVRGDSAAYFCASSPRNRVNTEAFFGQGTRLTVV.

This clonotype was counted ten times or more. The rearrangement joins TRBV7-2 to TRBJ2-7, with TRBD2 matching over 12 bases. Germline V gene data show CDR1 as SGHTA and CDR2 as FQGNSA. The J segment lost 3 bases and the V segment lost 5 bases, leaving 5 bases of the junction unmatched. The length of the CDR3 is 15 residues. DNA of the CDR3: TGTGCCAGCAGCCTTTCTAGCGGGGGGGGCTACGAGCAGTACTTC. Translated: CASSLSSGGGYEQYF.